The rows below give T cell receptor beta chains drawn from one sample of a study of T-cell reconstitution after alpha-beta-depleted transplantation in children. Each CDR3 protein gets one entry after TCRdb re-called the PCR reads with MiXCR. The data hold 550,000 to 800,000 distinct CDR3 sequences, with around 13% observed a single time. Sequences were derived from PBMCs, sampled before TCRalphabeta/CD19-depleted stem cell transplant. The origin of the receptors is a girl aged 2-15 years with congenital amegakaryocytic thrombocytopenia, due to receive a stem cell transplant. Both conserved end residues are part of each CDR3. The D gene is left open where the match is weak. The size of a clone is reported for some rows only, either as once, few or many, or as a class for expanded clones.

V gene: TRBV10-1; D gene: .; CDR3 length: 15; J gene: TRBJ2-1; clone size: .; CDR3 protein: CASSESLGAHNEQFF; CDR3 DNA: TGCGCCAGCAGTGAGTCGCTGGGCGCCCACAATGAGCAGTTCTTC
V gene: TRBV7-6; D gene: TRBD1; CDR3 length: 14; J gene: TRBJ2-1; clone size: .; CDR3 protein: CASSRTGSYNEQFF; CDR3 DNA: TGTGCCAGCAGCCGGACAGGCTCCTACAATGAGCAGTTCTTC
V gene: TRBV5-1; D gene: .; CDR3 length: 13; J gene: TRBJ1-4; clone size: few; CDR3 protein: CASTDPPDEKLFF; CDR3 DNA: TGCGCCAGCACCGACCCTCCGGATGAAAAACTGTTTTTT
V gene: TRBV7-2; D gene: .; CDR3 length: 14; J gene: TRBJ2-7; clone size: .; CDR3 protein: CASSSPKNLYEQYF; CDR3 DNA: TGTGCCAGCAGCTCCCCCAAGAACCTCTACGAGCAGTACTTC
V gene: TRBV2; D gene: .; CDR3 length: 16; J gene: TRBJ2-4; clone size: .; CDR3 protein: CASSEFNRTPQDIQYF; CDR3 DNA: TGTGCCAGCAGTGAATTTAACAGGACCCCCCAGGACATTCAGTACTTC
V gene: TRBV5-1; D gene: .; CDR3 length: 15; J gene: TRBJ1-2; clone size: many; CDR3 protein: CASSLDGGRDYGYTF; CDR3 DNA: TGCGCCAGCAGCTTGGATGGGGGGCGCGACTATGGCTACACCTTC
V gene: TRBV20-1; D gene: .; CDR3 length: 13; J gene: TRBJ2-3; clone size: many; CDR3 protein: CSAPHPRTDTQYF; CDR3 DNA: TGCAGTGCTCCACACCCTAGGACAGATACGCAGTATTTT
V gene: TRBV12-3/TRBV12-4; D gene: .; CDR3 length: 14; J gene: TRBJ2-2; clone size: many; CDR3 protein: CASSFQINTGELFF; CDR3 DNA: TGTGCCAGCAGTTTTCAGATCAACACCGGGGAGCTGTTTTTT
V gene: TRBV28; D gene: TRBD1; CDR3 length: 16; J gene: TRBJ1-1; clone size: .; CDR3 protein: CASSTPTGGVNTEAFF; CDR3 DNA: TGTGCCAGCAGTACACCGACAGGGGGGGTGAACACTGAAGCTTTCTTT
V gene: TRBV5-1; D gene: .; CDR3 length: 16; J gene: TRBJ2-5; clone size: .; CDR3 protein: CASSLGPRGLRGTQYF; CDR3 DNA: TGCGCCAGCAGCTTGGGCCCCCGGGGCCTCCGTGGGACCCAGTACTTC
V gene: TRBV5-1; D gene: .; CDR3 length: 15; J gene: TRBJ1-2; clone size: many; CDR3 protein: CASSLRPDANYGYTF; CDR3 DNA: TGCGCCAGCAGCTTGCGCCCGGATGCTAACTATGGCTACACCTTC
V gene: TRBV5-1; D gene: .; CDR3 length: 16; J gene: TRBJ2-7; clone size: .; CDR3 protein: CASSFNQGGRSYEQYF; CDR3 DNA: TGCGCCAGCAGCTTTAACCAGGGGGGCCGATCCTACGAGCAGTACTTC
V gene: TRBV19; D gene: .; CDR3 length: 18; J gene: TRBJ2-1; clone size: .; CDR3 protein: CASSTPLVGQLRFDEQFF; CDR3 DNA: TGTGCCAGTAGTACCCCTCTCGTAGGACAACTTAGGTTCGATGAGCAGTTCTTC
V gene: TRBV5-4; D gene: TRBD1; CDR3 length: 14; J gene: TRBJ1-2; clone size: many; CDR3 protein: CASSWTGSNYGYTF; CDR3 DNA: TGTGCCAGCAGCTGGACAGGGTCTAACTATGGCTACACCTTC
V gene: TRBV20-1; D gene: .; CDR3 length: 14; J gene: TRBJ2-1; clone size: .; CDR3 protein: CSARRLDIYNEQFF; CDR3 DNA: TGCAGTGCTAGGCGACTAGATATCTACAATGAGCAGTTCTTC
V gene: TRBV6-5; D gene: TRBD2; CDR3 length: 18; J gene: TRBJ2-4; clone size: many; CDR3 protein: CASSSGPSGTLAKNIQYF; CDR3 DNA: TGTGCCAGCAGTTCTGGTCCTAGCGGGACCCTAGCCAAAAACATTCAGTACTTC
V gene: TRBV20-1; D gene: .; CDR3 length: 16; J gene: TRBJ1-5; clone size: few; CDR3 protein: CSARAPTAVSNQPQHF; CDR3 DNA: TGCAGTGCTAGAGCCCCGACAGCGGTGAGCAATCAGCCCCAGCATTTT
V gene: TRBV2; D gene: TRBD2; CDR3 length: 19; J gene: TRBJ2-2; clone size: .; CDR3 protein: CTSCFPNSGRARDTGELFF; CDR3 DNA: TGTACCAGCTGTTTCCCTAATAGCGGGAGGGCCCGCGACACCGGGGAGCTGTTTTTT
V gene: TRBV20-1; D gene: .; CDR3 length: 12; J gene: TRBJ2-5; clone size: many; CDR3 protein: CSAGVELETQYF; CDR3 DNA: TGCAGTGCTGGGGTGGAGCTCGAGACCCAGTACTTC
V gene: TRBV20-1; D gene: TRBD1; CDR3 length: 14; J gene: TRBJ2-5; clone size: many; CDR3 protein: CSASNRGALETQYF; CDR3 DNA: TGCAGTGCTAGTAACAGGGGAGCGTTGGAGACCCAGTACTTC
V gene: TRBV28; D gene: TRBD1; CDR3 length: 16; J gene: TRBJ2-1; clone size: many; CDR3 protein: CASSSPSGTGLDEQFF; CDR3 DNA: TGTGCCAGCAGTTCACCTTCTGGGACAGGGTTGGATGAGCAGTTCTTC
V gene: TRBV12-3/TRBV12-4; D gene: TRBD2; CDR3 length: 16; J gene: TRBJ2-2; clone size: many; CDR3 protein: CASSRLLAGVPGELFF; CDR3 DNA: TGTGCCAGCAGTCGCCTGCTAGCGGGAGTCCCCGGGGAGCTGTTTTTT
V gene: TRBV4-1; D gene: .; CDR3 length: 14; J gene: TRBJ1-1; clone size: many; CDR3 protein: CASSQVRMNTEAFF; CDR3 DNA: TGCGCCAGCAGCCAAGTACGGATGAACACTGAAGCTTTCTTT
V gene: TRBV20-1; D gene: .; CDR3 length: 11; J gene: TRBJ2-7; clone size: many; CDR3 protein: CSACLVTEQYF; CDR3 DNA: TGCAGTGCTTGTCTGGTAACCGAGCAGTACTTC
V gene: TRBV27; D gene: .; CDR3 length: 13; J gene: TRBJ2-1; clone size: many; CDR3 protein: CATRTLGSNEQFF; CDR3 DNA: TGTGCCACCCGGACCCTAGGTTCCAATGAGCAGTTCTTC
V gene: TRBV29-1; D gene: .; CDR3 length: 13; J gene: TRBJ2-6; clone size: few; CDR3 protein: CSVRTSGANVLTF; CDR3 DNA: TGCAGCGTTAGAACCTCTGGGGCCAACGTCCTGACTTTC
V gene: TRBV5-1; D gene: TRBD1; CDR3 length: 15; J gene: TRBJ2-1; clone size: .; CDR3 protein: CASSLRDRPGNEQFF; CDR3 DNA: TGCGCCAGCAGCCTCCGGGACAGGCCCGGCAATGAGCAGTTCTTC
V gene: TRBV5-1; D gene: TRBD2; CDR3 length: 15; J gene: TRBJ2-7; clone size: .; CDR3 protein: CASSYGGSSYNEQYF; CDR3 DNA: TGCGCCAGCAGCTACGGGGGGAGCTCCTACAATGAGCAGTACTTC
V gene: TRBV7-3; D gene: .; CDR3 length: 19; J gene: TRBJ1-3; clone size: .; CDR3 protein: CASSSKPTPASNSGNTIYF; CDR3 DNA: TGTGCCAGCAGCTCGAAACCCACTCCGGCCAGCAACTCTGGAAACACCATATATTTT
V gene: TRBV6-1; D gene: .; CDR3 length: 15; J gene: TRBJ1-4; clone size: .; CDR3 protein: CASSDGGRGGEKLFF; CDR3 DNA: TGTGCCAGCAGTGATGGTGGAAGGGGGGGTGAAAAACTGTTTTTT
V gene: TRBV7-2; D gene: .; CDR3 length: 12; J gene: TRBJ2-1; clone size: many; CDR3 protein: CASSLTAGVEFF; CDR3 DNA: TGTGCCAGCAGCTTAACCGCAGGGGTGGAGTTCTTC
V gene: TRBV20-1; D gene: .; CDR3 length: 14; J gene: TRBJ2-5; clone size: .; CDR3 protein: CSARDQHKQETQYF; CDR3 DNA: TGCAGTGCTAGAGATCAGCACAAACAAGAGACCCAGTACTTC
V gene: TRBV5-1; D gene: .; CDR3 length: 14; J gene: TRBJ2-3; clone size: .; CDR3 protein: CASSLARPEDTQYF; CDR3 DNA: TGCGCCAGCAGCTTGGCCCGCCCGGAGGATACGCAGTATTTT
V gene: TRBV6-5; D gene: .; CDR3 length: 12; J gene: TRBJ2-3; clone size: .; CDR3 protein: CATTLGTDTQYF; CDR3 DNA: TGTGCCACCACTTTGGGCACAGATACGCAGTATTTT
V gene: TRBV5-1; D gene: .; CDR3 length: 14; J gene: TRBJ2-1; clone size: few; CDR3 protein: CASSLGERYNEQFF; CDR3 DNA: TGCGCCAGCAGCTTGGGAGAAAGGTATAATGAGCAGTTCTTC
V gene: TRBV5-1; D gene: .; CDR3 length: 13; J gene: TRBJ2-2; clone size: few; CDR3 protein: CASRSSVGGELFF; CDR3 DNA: TGCGCCAGCAGGTCCTCTGTCGGCGGGGAGCTGTTTTTT
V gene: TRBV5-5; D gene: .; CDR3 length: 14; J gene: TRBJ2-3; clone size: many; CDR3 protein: CASSLGTLPDTQYF; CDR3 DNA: TGTGCCAGCAGCTTGGGGACCCTCCCAGATACGCAGTATTTT
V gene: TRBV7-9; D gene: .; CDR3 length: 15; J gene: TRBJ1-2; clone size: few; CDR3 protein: CASSLVGEESYGYTF; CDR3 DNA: TGTGCCAGCAGCTTAGTTGGGGAGGAGAGCTATGGCTACACCTTC
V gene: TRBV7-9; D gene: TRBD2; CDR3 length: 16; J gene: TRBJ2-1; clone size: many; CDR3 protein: CASRLAGDFSYNEQFF; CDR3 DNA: TGTGCCAGCAGATTAGCGGGAGACTTCTCCTACAATGAGCAGTTCTTC
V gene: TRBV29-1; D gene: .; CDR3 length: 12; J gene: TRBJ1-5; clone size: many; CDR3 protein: CSVAWGNQPQHF; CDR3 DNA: TGCAGCGTTGCCTGGGGGAATCAGCCCCAGCATTTT
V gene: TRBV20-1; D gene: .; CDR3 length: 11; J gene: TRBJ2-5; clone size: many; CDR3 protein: CSAPFLETQYF; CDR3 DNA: TGCAGTGCTCCCTTCCTAGAGACCCAGTACTTC
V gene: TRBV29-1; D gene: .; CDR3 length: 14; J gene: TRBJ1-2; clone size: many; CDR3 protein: CSVAKGTAPYGYTF; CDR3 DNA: TGCAGCGTCGCTAAGGGGACGGCGCCTTATGGCTACACCTTC
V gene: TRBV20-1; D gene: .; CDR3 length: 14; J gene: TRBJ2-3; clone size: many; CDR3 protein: CSAVTDWATDTQYF; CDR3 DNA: TGCAGTGCTGTAACAGATTGGGCCACAGATACGCAGTATTTT
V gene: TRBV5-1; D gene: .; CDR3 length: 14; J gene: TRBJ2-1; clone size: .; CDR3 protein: CASSLHGFYNEQFF; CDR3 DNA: TGCGCCAGCAGCTTGCATGGGTTCTACAATGAGCAGTTCTTC
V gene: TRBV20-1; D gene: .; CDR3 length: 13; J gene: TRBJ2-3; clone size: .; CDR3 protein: CSAPGPGADTQYF; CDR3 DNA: TGCAGTGCCCCTGGGCCCGGGGCAGATACGCAGTATTTT
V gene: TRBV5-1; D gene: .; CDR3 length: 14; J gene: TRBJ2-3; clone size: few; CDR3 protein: CASSSPARLDTQYF; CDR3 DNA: TGCGCCAGCAGCTCTCCCGCTAGATTAGATACGCAGTATTTT
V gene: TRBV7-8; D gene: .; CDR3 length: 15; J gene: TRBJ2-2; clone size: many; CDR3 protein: CASSLRGIDTGELFF; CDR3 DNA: TGTGCCAGCAGCCTCAGGGGTATAGACACCGGGGAGCTGTTTTTT
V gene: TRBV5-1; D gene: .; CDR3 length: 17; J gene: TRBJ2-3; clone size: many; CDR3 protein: CASSYSGPKYLGDTQYF; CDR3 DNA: TGCGCCAGCAGTTACTCCGGCCCCAAGTACCTAGGAGATACGCAGTATTTT
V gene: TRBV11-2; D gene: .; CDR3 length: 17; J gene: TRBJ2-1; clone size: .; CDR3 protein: CASSLVDGGWGFGEQFF; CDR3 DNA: TGTGCCAGCAGCTTAGTTGATGGGGGTTGGGGGTTCGGTGAGCAGTTCTTC
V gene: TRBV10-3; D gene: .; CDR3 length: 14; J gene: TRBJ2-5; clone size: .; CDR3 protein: CASRVAASVGTQYF; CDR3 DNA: TGTGCCAGCCGGGTAGCCGCGTCCGTTGGGACCCAGTACTTC
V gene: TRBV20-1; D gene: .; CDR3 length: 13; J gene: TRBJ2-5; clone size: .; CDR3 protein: CSARDAGQETQYF; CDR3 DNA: TGCAGTGCTAGAGATGCGGGGCAAGAGACCCAGTACTTC